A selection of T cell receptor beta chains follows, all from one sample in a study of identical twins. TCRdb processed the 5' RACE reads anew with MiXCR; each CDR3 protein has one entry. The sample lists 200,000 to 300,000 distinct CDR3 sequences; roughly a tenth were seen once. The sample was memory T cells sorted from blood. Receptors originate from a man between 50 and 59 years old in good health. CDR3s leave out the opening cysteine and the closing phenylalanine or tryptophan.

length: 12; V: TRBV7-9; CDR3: ASSPHEGNTEAF
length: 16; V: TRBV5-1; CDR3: ASSLVGFDGGRLNEQF
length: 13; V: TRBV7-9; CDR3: ASSASGRPNNEQF
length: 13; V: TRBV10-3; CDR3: AISEANIAKAEAF
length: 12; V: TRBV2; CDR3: ASSGTGRYTEAF
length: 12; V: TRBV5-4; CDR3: ASSGGLAVYEQY
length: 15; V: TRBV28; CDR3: ASSFRGQPNSNQPQH
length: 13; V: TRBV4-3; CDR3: ASSQTGTGSRKLF
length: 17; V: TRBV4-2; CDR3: ASSQDETGAGDFTDTQY
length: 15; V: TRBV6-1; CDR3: ASTLILAGVRTGELF
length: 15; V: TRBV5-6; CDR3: ASSDLRTSGTYNEQF
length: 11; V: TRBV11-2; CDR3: ASSLARDNEQF
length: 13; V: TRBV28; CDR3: ASRTPGSRGETQY
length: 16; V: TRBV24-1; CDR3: ATSDLRPTSGGRHEQF
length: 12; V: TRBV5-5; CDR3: ASSVVGSSEKLF
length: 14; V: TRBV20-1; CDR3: SARDPRAGGVGELF
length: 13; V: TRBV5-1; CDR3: ASSLEPGAPGEQF
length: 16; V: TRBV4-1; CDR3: ASSQSQGLAGVNHEQF
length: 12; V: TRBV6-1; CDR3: ATKNRVNSYEQY
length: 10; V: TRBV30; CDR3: AWALQDYEQY
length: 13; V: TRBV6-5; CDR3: ASSYRGQAPDTQY
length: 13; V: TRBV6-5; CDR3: ASSYTDSGGPEQF
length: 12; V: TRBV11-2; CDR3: ASSLSQGTETQY
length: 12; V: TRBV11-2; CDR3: ASSLWGRAGELF
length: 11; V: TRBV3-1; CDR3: ASSQNPSQPQH
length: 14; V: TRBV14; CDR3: ASSQVLGGTKNIQY
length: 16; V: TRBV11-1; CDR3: ASSHDPGGFANTGELF
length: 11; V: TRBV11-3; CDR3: ASSLTTQETQY
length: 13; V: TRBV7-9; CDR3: ASSSQAGRTDTQY
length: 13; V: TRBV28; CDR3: ASSLSARSANEQF
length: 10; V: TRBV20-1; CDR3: SATSVETEQF